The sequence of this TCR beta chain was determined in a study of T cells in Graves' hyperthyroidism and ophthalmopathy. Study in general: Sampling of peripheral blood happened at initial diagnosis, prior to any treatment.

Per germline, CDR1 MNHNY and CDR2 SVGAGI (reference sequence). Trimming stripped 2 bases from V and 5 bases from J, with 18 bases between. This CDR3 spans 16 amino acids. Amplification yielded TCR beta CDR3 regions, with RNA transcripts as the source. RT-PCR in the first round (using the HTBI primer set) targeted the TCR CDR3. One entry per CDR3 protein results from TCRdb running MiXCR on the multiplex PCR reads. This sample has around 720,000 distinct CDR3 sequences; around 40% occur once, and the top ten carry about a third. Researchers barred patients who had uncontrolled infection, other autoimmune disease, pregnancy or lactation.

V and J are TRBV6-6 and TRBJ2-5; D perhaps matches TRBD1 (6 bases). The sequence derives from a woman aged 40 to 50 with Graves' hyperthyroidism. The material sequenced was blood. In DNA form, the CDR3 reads TGTGCCAGCAGTTACCCCAAAACAGGGTTTGTGGAGACCCAGTACTTC. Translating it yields CASSYPKTGFVETQYF.